The 24 T cell receptor beta chains in this list originate from one sample, sequenced in a study of healthy donors' naive CD4 and CD8 T cells. A linear amplification protocol produced the TCR libraries from 500 ng of total RNA. TCRdb re-derived calls from the reads in MiXCR, one entry per CDR3 protein. This sample has 150,000 to 200,000 distinct CDR3 sequences, with about 76% found just once. What was sequenced was naive CD4+ and CD8+ T cells sorted from blood, pooled from several donors. Source of these receptors: a pool of human donors in good health; the sample pools cells from several healthy donors.

The sample holds one count of this clonotype. The chain combines TRBV29-1 with TRBJ2-7, with 7 bases fitting TRBD1. The V and J ends lost 0 bases and 6 bases, in that order; junction bases with no gene match: 14. The CDR3 is made up of 16 amino acids. Germline V gives CDR1 SQVTM, CDR2 ANQGSEA. The CDR3 loop is CSVEDQRDSLPSEQYF. The DNA for the CDR3 is TGCAGCGTTGAAGATCAAAGGGACAGCCTTCCCTCCGAGCAGTACTTC.

V is TRBV6-5 and J is TRBJ2-7, with 7 bases matching TRBD1. The ends lost 4 bases at V and 5 bases at J; junction bases unmatched: 14. Germline lookup yields CDR1 MNHEY and CDR2 SVGAGI. The length of the CDR3 is 16 residues. The CDR3 loop is CASSSHRRQGVNEQYF. The DNA for the CDR3 is TGTGCCAGCAGTTCCCACCGCAGACAGGGTGTCAACGAGCAGTACTTC.

J is TRBJ1-2 and V is TRBV19; tentative D call: TRBD1 (5 bases). CDR3 length: 14 residues. Looked up from germline, CDR1 is LNHDA and CDR2 is SQIVND (reference sequence). V lost 5 bases, J lost 4 bases, and 14 bases lay in between. For the CDR3, the DNA is TGTGCCAGTAGTCCATCTCCGGGACCCTATGGCTACACCTTC. Translated, it gives CASSPSPGPYGYTF.

This chain links TRBV19 with TRBJ1-1, with D tentatively TRBD1 (5 bases). V lost 5 bases to trimming and J lost 4 bases, with 17 bases between them. The CDR3 length is 15 residues. Per the germline V gene, CDR1 is LNHDA and CDR2 is SQIVND (reference sequence). CDR3 DNA sequence: TGTGCCAGTAGTGACGGGACCCTGCTGGGCACTGAAGCTTTCTTT. Protein: CASSDGTLLGTEAFF.

The chain uses TRBV13 and TRBJ2-1; TRBD2 aligns across 9 bases. V lost 4 bases and J lost 10; bases outside the gene matches: 11. CDR1 PRHDT and CDR2 FYEKMQ come from the germline V gene (reference sequence). The CDR3 spans 15 residues. The CDR3 loop reads CASSSPGLAGREQFF. As DNA, the CDR3 is TGTGCCAGCAGCTCCCCCGGGCTAGCGGGACGGGAGCAGTTCTTC.

This clonotype has just a few counts. The J gene is TRBJ1-5, the V gene TRBV19, with TRBD1 identical over 7 bases. Unmatched junction bases numbered 2, after V lost 3 bases and J lost 6 bases. The CDR3 runs to 13 residues. Looked up from germline, CDR1 is LNHDA and CDR2 is SQIVND (reference sequence). The DNA for the CDR3 is TGTGCCAGTAGTATCGGACAGGTTCAGCCCCAGCATTTT. Translation: CASSIGQVQPQHF.

V is TRBV27 and J is TRBJ2-1; D is perhaps TRBD1 or TRBD2 (5 bases each). V lost 6 bases to trimming and J lost 3 bases, with 15 bases between them. Looked up from germline, CDR1 is MNHEY and CDR2 is SMNVEV (reference sequence). CDR3 length: 15 amino acids. In nucleotides, the CDR3 is TGTGCCAGCAGCCCCGGGACGGAAGACTACAATGAGCAGTTCTTC. Translated: CASSPGTEDYNEQFF.

Here the CDR3 DNA reads TGCGCCAGCAAGCCCCGGGATCTCCAAGAGACCCAGTACTTC. Amino acids: CASKPRDLQETQYF. The chain employs TRBV5-1 and TRBJ2-5; possibly TRBD2 for D (5 bases). The CDR3 is made up of 14 amino acids. From germline, CDR1 is SGHRS and CDR2 YFSETQ. Trimming pared 6 bases from V and 1 base from J, leaving 13 bases between.

This clonotype was picked up a small number of times. The rearrangement uses TRBV29-1 and TRBJ2-3; 9 nucleotides line up with TRBD2. V lost 8 bases and J lost 2; bases outside the gene matches: 14. Germline CDR1 is SQVTM and CDR2 is ANQGSEA. The CDR3 runs to 16 residues. The CDR3: CSLLDPASGNTDTQYF. CDR3 sequence (DNA): TGCAGCCTCCTCGATCCGGCTAGCGGGAACACAGATACGCAGTATTTT.

This chain connects TRBV6-5 to TRBJ2-7, with D possibly matching TRBD2 (6 bases). Per germline, CDR1 MNHEY and CDR2 SVGAGI. V lost 5 bases and J lost 2, with 16 bases in between. This CDR3 spans 15 amino acids. For the CDR3, the DNA is TGTGCCAGCAGTACAGTTAAGGCGGGGCCCTACGAGCAGTACTTC. Encoded protein: CASSTVKAGPYEQYF.

The chain employs TRBV19 and TRBJ2-5, with D possibly being TRBD1 (6 bases). The CDR3 sequence is 15 residues long. CDR1 and CDR2 (germline): LNHDA, SQIVND (reference sequence). Trimming left V 5 bases short and J 5 bases short, with 18 bases between. Here the CDR3 reads CASSVGTRGLETQYF. The CDR3 nucleotides are TGTGCCAGTAGTGTCGGGACACGGGGTCTGGAGACCCAGTACTTC.

In DNA, the CDR3 is TGTGCCAGTGGGGACAGGGTCGCAGATACGCAGTATTTT. This gives the protein CASGDRVADTQYF. The chain joins TRBV19 to TRBJ2-3; TRBD1 aligns across 9 bases. Losses at the gene ends were 8 bases for V and 4 bases for J; bases not matched to a gene: 4. Germline V gene lookup returns CDR1 LNHDA and CDR2 SQIVND (reference sequence). This CDR3 is 13 amino acids long.

The chain employs TRBV4-3 and TRBJ2-5; D unresolved. This CDR3 is 14 amino acids long. V dropped 0 bases and J dropped 5 bases, with 10 bases sitting between them. Germline CDR1 reads LGHNA; CDR2 reads YSLEER. The CDR3 protein is CASSQDRTDETQYF. CDR3 nucleotides: TGCGCCAGCAGCCAAGATAGAACTGATGAGACCCAGTACTTC.

This chain uses TRBV6-5 with TRBJ1-1; TRBD1 might be the D (5 bases). This CDR3 is 15 amino acids long. CDR1 and CDR2 from the germline V gene are MNHEY and SVGAGI. V lost 0 bases, J lost 6 bases, and 14 bases lay in between. The CDR3 sequence: CASSYSGRGIAEAFF. As DNA, the CDR3 is TGTGCCAGCAGTTACTCGGGCCGGGGGATCGCTGAAGCTTTCTTT.

The J gene is TRBJ2-5, the V gene TRBV27; D ambiguous. Between the trimmed V and J ends, which lost 3 bases and 5 bases, there was a span of 1 base. Per the germline V gene, CDR1 is MNHEY and CDR2 is SMNVEV (reference sequence). The CDR3 covers 10 residues. DNA for the CDR3: TGTGCCAGCAGTTTGGAGACCCAGTACTTC. It yields the protein CASSLETQYF.

This rearrangement joins TRBV19 to TRBJ2-3; D is unclear. V lost 9 bases and J lost 2, with 6 bases in between. The CDR3 sequence is 11 residues long. Germline V gives CDR1 LNHDA, CDR2 SQIVND (reference sequence). CDR3 amino acids: CASQITDTQYF. DNA of the CDR3: TGTGCCAGCCAGATCACAGATACGCAGTATTTT. The variable domain in full, with the rest retrieved from reference TRBV19 and TRBJ2-3, is DGGITQSPKYLFRKEGQNVTLSCEQNLNHDAMYWYRQDPGQGLRLIYYSQIVNDFQKGDIAEGYSVSREKKESFPLTVTSAQKNPTAFYLCASQITDTQYFGPGTRLTVL.

The chain is built from TRBV15 and TRBJ2-5; D is perhaps TRBD2 (6 bases). CDR3 size: 15 residues. Germline V gene sequence: CDR1 LNHNV, CDR2 YYDKDF (reference sequence). V was shortened by 0 bases and J by 7 bases, with 15 bases between the two germline ends. The CDR3 region is CATSRDNLRDATQYF. In DNA form, the CDR3 reads TGTGCCACCAGCAGAGATAATCTGCGGGACGCGACCCAGTACTTC.

CDR3 DNA sequence: TGTGCCAGCACCTTCAGAGAGACCCAGTACTTC. This translates into CASTFRETQYF. The V and J genes are TRBV27 and TRBJ2-5; D is unclear. The V gene's germline CDR1 is MNHEY and CDR2 SMNVEV (reference sequence). There are 11 residues in the CDR3. V lost 7 bases to trimming and J lost 4 bases, with 7 bases between them.

This chain uses TRBV6-5 with TRBJ2-7, with 11 bases identical to TRBD2. V was clipped by 0 bases and J by 1 base; unmatched bases: 8. CDR1 and CDR2 (germline): MNHEY, SVGAGI. CDR3 size: 18 residues. The CDR3 bases are TGTGCCAGCAGTTACTCCTTCCCGGGACTAGCGGATTCCTACGAGCAGTACTTC. Translation gives CASSYSFPGLADSYEQYF.

CDR3 DNA: TGTGCCAGCTCAAGTCCCGGGAGACAGGGACTTGGCTACACCTTC. Amino acids: CASSSPGRQGLGYTF. This chain connects TRBV18 to TRBJ1-2, with 7 nucleotides matching TRBD1. Germline CDR1 is KGHSH and CDR2 is LQKENI. The CDR3 totals 15 residues. V was clipped by 5 bases and J by 7 bases; unmatched bases: 13.

This chain joins TRBV2 and TRBJ2-5, with a possible D match to TRBD1 (6 bases). Germline V lookup: CDR1 SNHLY, CDR2 FYNNEI. V lost 4 bases and J 4 bases, leaving 16 bases between the germline ends. The CDR3 consists of 15 residues. The CDR3 loop reads CASSVGTGRGETQYF. CDR3 DNA sequence: TGTGCCAGCAGTGTTGGAACAGGGAGAGGAGAGACCCAGTACTTC.

This sequence joins TRBV10-3 and TRBJ1-2, with D tentatively TRBD1 (6 bases). Trimming took off 3 bases at V and 3 bases at J, with 17 bases between the two ends. The germline gives CDR1 ENHRY, CDR2 SYGVKD. There are 16 residues in the CDR3. The CDR3 sequence: CAISDAGTKAYYGYTF. CDR3 nucleotide sequence: TGTGCCATCAGTGATGCCGGGACAAAAGCCTACTATGGCTACACCTTC.

V usage is TRBV27 and J usage is TRBJ2-1; no clear D gene. V was clipped by 3 bases and J by 7 bases, with 16 bases between them. The CDR3 covers 15 residues. Germline V gene data show CDR1 as MNHEY and CDR2 as SMNVEV (reference sequence). CDR3: CASSLVPFVGNEQFF. CDR3 sequence (DNA): TGTGCCAGCAGTTTGGTACCCTTTGTCGGGAATGAGCAGTTCTTC.

This clonotype was counted only a few times. The gene calls are TRBV29-1 and TRBJ1-1; no clear D gene. Germline V gene lookup returns CDR1 SQVTM and CDR2 ANQGSEA. This CDR3 spans 15 amino acids. The germline V and J ends were trimmed by 0 bases and 5 bases, with 16 bases remaining between them. CDR3 loop: CSVEDRPRTGTEAFF. The CDR3 nucleotides are TGCAGCGTTGAAGACCGGCCCCGGACGGGGACTGAAGCTTTCTTT.